This is a list of T cell receptor beta chains from one sample in a study of OX40 agonist ivuxolimab in advanced cancers. The table came from immunoSEQ multiplex PCR; TCRdb's copy has only in-frame clones and leaves some out. This repertoire shows 65,000 to 75,000 clones, roughly 92% found once; its top ten account for approximately 0.45%. Sequencing was performed on CD4+ or CD8+ T cells sorted from blood, taken in a trial of the OX40 agonist ivuxolimab. Source of these receptors: an adult with an advanced solid tumor such as melanoma, head and neck, liver or kidney cancer. The CDR3 runs from the conserved cysteine through the conserved F or W. A D gene is named only where the DNA matches it firmly. Clone size is stated in some rows and not others, as once, few, many or a class when expanded.

D gene: NA; V gene: TRBV5-4; clone size: NA; CDR3 length: 13; J gene: TRBJ2-7; CDR3 protein: CASRNRVGGEQYF; CDR3 DNA: TGTGCCAGCAGAAACAGGGTGGGGGGCGAGCAGTACTTC
D gene: NA; V gene: TRBV10-1; clone size: NA; CDR3 length: 13; J gene: TRBJ1-4; CDR3 protein: CASRRHPNEKLFF; CDR3 DNA: TGCGCCAGCCGCCGACACCCGAATGAAAAACTGTTTTTT
D gene: TRBD2; V gene: TRBV18; clone size: NA; CDR3 length: 16; J gene: TRBJ2-3; CDR3 protein: CASSLGTSGSTDTQYF; CDR3 DNA: TGTGCCAGCTCACTTGGGACTAGCGGTAGCACAGATACGCAGTATTTT
D gene: NA; V gene: TRBV5-1; clone size: NA; CDR3 length: 14; J gene: TRBJ2-1; CDR3 protein: CASREGQNYNEQFF; CDR3 DNA: TGCGCCAGCAGAGAAGGACAGAACTACAATGAGCAGTTCTTC
D gene: NA; V gene: TRBV27; clone size: NA; CDR3 length: 15; J gene: TRBJ2-3; CDR3 protein: CASGRRADGTDTQYF; CDR3 DNA: TGTGCCAGCGGCCGGCGGGCGGACGGCACAGATACGCAGTATTTT
D gene: TRBD2; V gene: TRBV6-6; clone size: NA; CDR3 length: 16; J gene: TRBJ2-2; CDR3 protein: CASSRGLAANTGELFF; CDR3 DNA: TGTGCCAGCAGCCGCGGACTAGCGGCGAACACCGGGGAGCTGTTTTTT
D gene: NA; V gene: TRBV2; clone size: NA; CDR3 length: 13; J gene: TRBJ2-7; CDR3 protein: CASTSGLGYEQYF; CDR3 DNA: TGTGCCAGCACTTCGGGACTGGGCTACGAGCAGTACTTC
D gene: NA; V gene: TRBV25-1; clone size: NA; CDR3 length: 14; J gene: TRBJ2-4; CDR3 protein: CASSGVGAKNIQYF; CDR3 DNA: TGTGCCAGCTCAGGGGTTGGAGCCAAAAACATTCAGTACTTC
D gene: NA; V gene: TRBV9; clone size: NA; CDR3 length: 13; J gene: TRBJ2-2; CDR3 protein: CASSVFVSGELFF; CDR3 DNA: TGTGCCAGCAGCGTATTTGTCTCCGGGGAGCTGTTTTTT
D gene: NA; V gene: TRBV7-2; clone size: NA; CDR3 length: 16; J gene: TRBJ2-5; CDR3 protein: CASSFVGSGLGETQYF; CDR3 DNA: TGTGCCAGCAGCTTCGTAGGGTCAGGGCTGGGAGAGACCCAGTACTTC
D gene: NA; V gene: TRBV4-1; clone size: NA; CDR3 length: 15; J gene: TRBJ2-3; CDR3 protein: CASSQVGLAPDTQYF; CDR3 DNA: TGCGCCAGCAGCCAAGTAGGGCTAGCCCCAGATACGCAGTATTTT
D gene: NA; V gene: TRBV7-9; clone size: NA; CDR3 length: 15; J gene: TRBJ1-4; CDR3 protein: CASSLSGPSNEKLFF; CDR3 DNA: TGTGCCAGCAGCTTATCCGGGCCTTCTAATGAAAAACTGTTTTTT
D gene: TRBD2; V gene: TRBV19; clone size: NA; CDR3 length: 13; J gene: TRBJ2-7; CDR3 protein: CASSSQREAEQYF; CDR3 DNA: TGTGCCAGTAGCTCCCAGCGGGAGGCCGAGCAGTACTTC
D gene: NA; V gene: TRBV9; clone size: NA; CDR3 length: 15; J gene: TRBJ1-2; CDR3 protein: CASSAENRVGGGYTF; CDR3 DNA: TGTGCCAGCAGCGCGGAGAACAGGGTTGGTGGTGGCTACACCTTC
D gene: NA; V gene: TRBV30; clone size: NA; CDR3 length: 11; J gene: TRBJ2-7; CDR3 protein: CAWSVEGEQYF; CDR3 DNA: TGTGCCTGGAGTGTAGAAGGCGAGCAGTACTTC
D gene: NA; V gene: TRBV10-1; clone size: NA; CDR3 length: 14; J gene: TRBJ2-7; CDR3 protein: CASSEYGASYEQYF; CDR3 DNA: TGCGCCAGCAGTGAGTATGGGGCGTCCTACGAGCAGTACTTC
D gene: NA; V gene: TRBV10-3; clone size: NA; CDR3 length: 14; J gene: TRBJ2-1; CDR3 protein: CAISIGLRDNEQFF; CDR3 DNA: TGTGCCATCAGTATAGGACTCAGAGACAATGAGCAGTTCTTC
D gene: NA; V gene: TRBV5-1; clone size: NA; CDR3 length: 14; J gene: TRBJ1-4; CDR3 protein: CASRLTAYNEKLFF; CDR3 DNA: TGCGCCAGCAGATTGACGGCTTATAATGAAAAACTGTTTTTT
D gene: NA; V gene: TRBV21-1; clone size: once; CDR3 length: 18; J gene: TRBJ2-2; CDR3 protein: CASSKAGRGWANTGELFF; CDR3 DNA: TGTGCCAGCAGCAAAGCGGGGCGCGGCTGGGCGAACACCGGGGAGCTGTTTTTT
D gene: NA; V gene: TRBV5-5; clone size: NA; CDR3 length: 16; J gene: TRBJ2-3; CDR3 protein: CASSLGFLGGTDTQYF; CDR3 DNA: TGTGCCAGCAGCTTGGGATTTTTGGGCGGAACAGATACGCAGTATTTT
D gene: NA; V gene: TRBV5-1; clone size: NA; CDR3 length: 14; J gene: TRBJ1-2; CDR3 protein: CASSPSAGNYGYTF; CDR3 DNA: TGCGCCAGCAGCCCGTCGGCAGGGAACTATGGCTACACCTTC
D gene: TRBD2; V gene: TRBV9; clone size: NA; CDR3 length: 16; J gene: TRBJ2-1; CDR3 protein: CASSVGGTSGRNEQFF; CDR3 DNA: TGTGCCAGCAGCGTAGGGGGGACTAGCGGGAGGAATGAGCAGTTCTTC
D gene: NA; V gene: TRBV7-8; clone size: once; CDR3 length: 15; J gene: TRBJ1-1; CDR3 protein: CASSLAEGINTEAFF; CDR3 DNA: TGTGCCAGCAGCTTAGCAGAGGGGATAAACACTGAAGCTTTCTTT
D gene: NA; V gene: TRBV2; clone size: NA; CDR3 length: 15; J gene: TRBJ2-1; CDR3 protein: CASSDPQGVGNEQFF; CDR3 DNA: TGTGCCAGCAGTGACCCCCAGGGCGTTGGCAATGAGCAGTTCTTC
D gene: TRBD1; V gene: TRBV18; clone size: NA; CDR3 length: 18; J gene: TRBJ2-3; CDR3 protein: CASSQARGQGSPADTQYF; CDR3 DNA: TGTGCCAGCTCACAAGCGCGCGGACAGGGGTCCCCGGCAGATACGCAGTATTTT
D gene: TRBD2; V gene: TRBV10-2; clone size: NA; CDR3 length: 18; J gene: TRBJ2-5; CDR3 protein: CASSGGRASGEVQETQYF; CDR3 DNA: TGCGCCAGCAGTGGGGGGCGGGCTAGCGGGGAAGTACAAGAGACCCAGTACTTC
D gene: TRBD2; V gene: TRBV11-2; clone size: NA; CDR3 length: 15; J gene: TRBJ2-5; CDR3 protein: CASSPVGLTGGAQYF; CDR3 DNA: TGTGCCAGCAGTCCCGTGGGACTCACGGGGGGGGCCCAGTACTTC
D gene: NA; V gene: TRBV7-9; clone size: NA; CDR3 length: 15; J gene: TRBJ1-1; CDR3 protein: CASSSLVVGNTEAFF; CDR3 DNA: TGTGCCAGCAGCTCATTAGTCGTGGGGAACACTGAAGCTTTCTTT
D gene: TRBD2; V gene: TRBV2; clone size: NA; CDR3 length: 14; J gene: TRBJ2-7; CDR3 protein: CASVNSGRAGEQYF; CDR3 DNA: TGTGCCAGCGTAAATAGCGGGAGGGCTGGGGAGCAGTACTTC